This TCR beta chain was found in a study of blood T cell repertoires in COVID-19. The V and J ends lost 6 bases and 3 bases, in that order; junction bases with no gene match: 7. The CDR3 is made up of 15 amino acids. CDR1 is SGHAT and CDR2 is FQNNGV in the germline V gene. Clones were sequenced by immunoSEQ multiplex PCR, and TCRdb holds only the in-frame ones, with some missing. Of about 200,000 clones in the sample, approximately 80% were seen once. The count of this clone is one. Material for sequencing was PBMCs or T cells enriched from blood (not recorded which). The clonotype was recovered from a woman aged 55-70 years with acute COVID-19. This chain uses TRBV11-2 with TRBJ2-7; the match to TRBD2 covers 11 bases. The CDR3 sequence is CASSQGLAVFYEQYV. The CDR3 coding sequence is TGTGCCAGCAGTCAGGGACTAGCGGTTTTCTACGAGCAGTACGTC.